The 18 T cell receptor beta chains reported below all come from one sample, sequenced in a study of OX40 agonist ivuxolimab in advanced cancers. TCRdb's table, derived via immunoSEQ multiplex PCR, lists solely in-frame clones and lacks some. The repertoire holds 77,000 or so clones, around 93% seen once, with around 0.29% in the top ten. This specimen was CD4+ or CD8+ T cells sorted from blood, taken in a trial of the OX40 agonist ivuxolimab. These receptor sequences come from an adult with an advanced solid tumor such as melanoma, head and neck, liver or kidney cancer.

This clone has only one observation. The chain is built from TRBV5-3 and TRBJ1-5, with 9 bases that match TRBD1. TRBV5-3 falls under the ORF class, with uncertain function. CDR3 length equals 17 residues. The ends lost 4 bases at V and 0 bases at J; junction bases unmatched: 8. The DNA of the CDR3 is TGTGCCAGAAGCCCCGGGACAGGGTTATATAGCAATCAGCCCCAGCATTTT. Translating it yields CARSPGTGLYSNQPQHF.

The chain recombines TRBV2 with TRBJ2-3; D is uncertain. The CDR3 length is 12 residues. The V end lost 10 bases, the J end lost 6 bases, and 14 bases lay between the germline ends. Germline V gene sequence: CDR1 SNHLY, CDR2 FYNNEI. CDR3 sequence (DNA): TGTGCCACCCCTACTCTAGGTGATACGCAGTATTTT. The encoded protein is CATPTLGDTQYF. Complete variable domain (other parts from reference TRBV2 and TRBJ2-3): EPEVTQTPSHQVTQMGQEVILRCVPISNHLYFYWYRQILGQKVEFLVSFYNNEISEKSEIFDDQFSVERPDGSNFTLKIRSTKLEDSAMYFCATPTLGDTQYFGPGTRLTVL.

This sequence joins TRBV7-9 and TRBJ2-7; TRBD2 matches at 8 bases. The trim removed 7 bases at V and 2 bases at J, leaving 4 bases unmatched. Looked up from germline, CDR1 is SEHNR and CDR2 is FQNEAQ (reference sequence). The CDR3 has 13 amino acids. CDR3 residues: CASMSAGAYEQYF. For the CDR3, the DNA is TGTGCCAGCATGTCAGCGGGAGCCTACGAGCAGTACTTC.

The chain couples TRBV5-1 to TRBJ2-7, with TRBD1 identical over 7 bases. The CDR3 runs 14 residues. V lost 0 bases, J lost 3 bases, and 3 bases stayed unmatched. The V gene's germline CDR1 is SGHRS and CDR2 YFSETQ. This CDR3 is CASSLVGQHYEQYF. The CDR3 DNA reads TGCGCCAGCAGCTTGGTGGGACAGCACTACGAGCAGTACTTC. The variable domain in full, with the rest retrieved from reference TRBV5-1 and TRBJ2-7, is KAGVTQTPRYLIKTRGQQVTLSCSPISGHRSVSWYQQTPGQGLQFLFEYFSETQRNKGNFPGRFSGRQFSNSRSEMNVSTLELGDSALYLCASSLVGQHYEQYFGPGTRLTVT.

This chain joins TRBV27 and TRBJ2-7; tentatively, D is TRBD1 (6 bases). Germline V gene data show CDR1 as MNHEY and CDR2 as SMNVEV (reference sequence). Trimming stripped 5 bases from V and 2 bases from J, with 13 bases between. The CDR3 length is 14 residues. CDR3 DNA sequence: TGTGCCAGCAGTCGGACAGAGATTACCTACGAGCAGTACTTC. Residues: CASSRTEITYEQYF.

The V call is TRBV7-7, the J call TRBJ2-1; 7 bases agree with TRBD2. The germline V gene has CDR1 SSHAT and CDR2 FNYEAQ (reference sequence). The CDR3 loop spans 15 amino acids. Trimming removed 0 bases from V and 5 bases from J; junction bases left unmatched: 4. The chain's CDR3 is CASSLAGGQDNEQFF. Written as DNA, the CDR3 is TGTGCCAGCAGCTTAGCGGGAGGGCAGGACAATGAGCAGTTCTTC. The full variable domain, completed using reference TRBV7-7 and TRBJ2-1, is GAGVSQSPRYKVTKRGQDVTLRCDPISSHATLYWYQQALGQGPEFLTYFNYEAQPDKSGLPSDRFSAERPEGSISTLTIQRTEQRDSAMYRCASSLAGGQDNEQFFGPGTRLTVL.

CDR3 in amino acids: CASSPLQLDITQYF. CDR3 DNA: TGTGCCAGCAGTCCACTCCAACTAGATATTACGCAGTATTTT. This chain uses TRBV28 with TRBJ2-3, with D tentatively TRBD2 (5 bases). CDR1 MDHEN and CDR2 SYDVKM come from the germline V gene. This CDR3 spans 14 amino acids. Trimming left V 5 bases short and J 8 bases short, with 17 bases between. The entire variable domain, with the rest obtained from reference TRBV28 and TRBJ2-3, is as follows: DVKVTQSSRYLVKRTGEKVFLECVQDMDHENMFWYRQDPGLGLRLIYFSYDVKMKEKGDIPEGYSVSREKKERFSLILESASTNQTSMYLCASSPLQLDITQYFGPGTRLTVL.

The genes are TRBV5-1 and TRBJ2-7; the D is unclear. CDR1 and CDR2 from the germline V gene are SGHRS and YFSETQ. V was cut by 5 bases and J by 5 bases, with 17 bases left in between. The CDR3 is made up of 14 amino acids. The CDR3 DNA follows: TGCGCCAGCAGGGTTTCGACGGTGGTCGACGAGCAGTACTTC. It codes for CASRVSTVVDEQYF.

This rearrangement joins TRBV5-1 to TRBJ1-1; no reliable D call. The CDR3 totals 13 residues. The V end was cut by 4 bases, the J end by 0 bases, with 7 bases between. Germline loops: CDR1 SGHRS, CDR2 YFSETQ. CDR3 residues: CASSAQMNTEAFF. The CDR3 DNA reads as TGCGCCAGCAGCGCTCAGATGAACACTGAAGCTTTCTTT.

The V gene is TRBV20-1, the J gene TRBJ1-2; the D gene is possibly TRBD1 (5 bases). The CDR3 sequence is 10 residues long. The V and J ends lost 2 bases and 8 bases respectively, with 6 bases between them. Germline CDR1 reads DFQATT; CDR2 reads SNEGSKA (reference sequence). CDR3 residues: CSARRGGYTF. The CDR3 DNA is TGCAGTGCTAGAAGGGGAGGCTACACCTTC.

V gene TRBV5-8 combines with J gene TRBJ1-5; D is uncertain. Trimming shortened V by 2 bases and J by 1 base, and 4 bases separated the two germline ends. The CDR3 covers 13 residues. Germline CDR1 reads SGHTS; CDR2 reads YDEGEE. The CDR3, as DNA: TGTGCCAGCAGCTTCCGGAGCAATCAGCCCCAGCATTTT. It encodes CASSFRSNQPQHF.

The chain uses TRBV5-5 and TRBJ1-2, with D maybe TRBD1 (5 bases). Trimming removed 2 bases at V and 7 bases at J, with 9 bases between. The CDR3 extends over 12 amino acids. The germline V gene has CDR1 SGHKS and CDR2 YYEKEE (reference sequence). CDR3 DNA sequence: TGTGCCAGCAGCTTAGGGGTAGTTGGCTACACCTTC. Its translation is CASSLGVVGYTF.

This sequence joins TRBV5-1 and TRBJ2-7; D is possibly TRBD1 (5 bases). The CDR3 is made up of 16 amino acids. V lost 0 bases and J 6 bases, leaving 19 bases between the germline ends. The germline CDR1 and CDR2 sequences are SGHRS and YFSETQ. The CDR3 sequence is CASSLGIGVLPSEQYF. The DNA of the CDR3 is TGCGCCAGCAGCTTGGGTATAGGGGTTTTGCCCTCCGAGCAGTACTTC. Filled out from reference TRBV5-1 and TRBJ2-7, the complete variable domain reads KAGVTQTPRYLIKTRGQQVTLSCSPISGHRSVSWYQQTPGQGLQFLFEYFSETQRNKGNFPGRFSGRQFSNSRSEMNVSTLELGDSALYLCASSLGIGVLPSEQYFGPGTRLTVT.

The CDR3 nucleotides read TGTGCCAGCAGTTACTCGGTAGCTAGAGCGTATGAGCAGTTCTTC. It encodes CASSYSVARAYEQFF. The rearrangement joins TRBV6-6 to TRBJ2-1; no firm D call. The CDR3 totals 15 residues. V lost 0 bases and J 8 bases, leaving 14 bases between the germline ends. Germline V lookup: CDR1 MNHNY, CDR2 SVGAGI (reference sequence).

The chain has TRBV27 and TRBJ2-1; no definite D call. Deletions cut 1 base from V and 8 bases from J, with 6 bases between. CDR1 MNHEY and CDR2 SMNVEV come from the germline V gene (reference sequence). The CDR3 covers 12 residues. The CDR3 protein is CASSLLGDEQFF. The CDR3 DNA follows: TGTGCCAGCAGTTTATTAGGCGATGAGCAGTTCTTC.

CDR3 amino acids: CASSLGLGEKQYF. In nucleotides, the CDR3 is TGTGCCAGCAGCTTAGGTCTCGGGGAGAAGCAGTACTTC. The V and J genes are TRBV7-9 and TRBJ2-7, with D possibly being TRBD2 (5 bases). Per germline, CDR1 SEHNR and CDR2 FQNEAQ (reference sequence). This CDR3 spans 13 amino acids. V was pared by 1 base and J by 8 bases, with 12 bases between.

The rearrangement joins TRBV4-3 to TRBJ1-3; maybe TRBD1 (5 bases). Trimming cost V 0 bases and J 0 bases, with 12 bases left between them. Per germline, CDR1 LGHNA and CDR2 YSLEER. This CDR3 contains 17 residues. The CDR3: CASSQDAGTYSGNTIYF. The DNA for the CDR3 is TGCGCCAGCAGCCAAGATGCAGGGACCTACTCTGGAAACACCATATATTTT.

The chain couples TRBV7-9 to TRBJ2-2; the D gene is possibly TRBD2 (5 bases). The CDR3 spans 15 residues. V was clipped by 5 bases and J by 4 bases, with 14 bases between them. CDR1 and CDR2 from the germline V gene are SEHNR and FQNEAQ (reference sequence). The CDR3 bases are TGTGCCAGCAGCATCGGGAATGTTGGCACCGGGGAGCTGTTTTTT. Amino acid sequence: CASSIGNVGTGELFF.